This T cell receptor (beta chain) comes out of a study of Graves' ophthalmopathy and Graves' hyperthyroidism. Study conclusions and caveats: Appearing in blood as well were most expanded thyroid clonotypes above 0.001 frequency.

This clonotype has more than one count but fewer than ten. Its antigen is as yet unknown. Newly diagnosed, the hyperthyroidism patients had under 2 months' duration and were aged 18 to 65. Serum thyroxine and TRAb, along with clinical symptoms, thyroid ultrasound and orbital computed tomography, were what diagnosis relied on. Researchers took RNA transcripts and amplified TCR beta CDR3 regions from them. The authors performed first-round RT-PCR with HTBI primers and then a second-round multiplex PCR. TCRdb called the multiplex PCR reads again in MiXCR, with one record for every CDR3 protein. The repertoire holds roughly 1.1 million distinct CDR3 sequences, with about two fifths as singletons. This TCR was sampled from an adult man with Graves' hyperthyroidism. What was sequenced was peripheral blood or thyroid tissue (not recorded which).

This CDR3 is CSVTGVPYTEAFF. The CDR3 DNA is TGCAGCGTCACAGGGGTCCCTTACACTGAAGCTTTCTTT. The rearrangement joins TRBV29-1 to TRBJ1-1; 7 bases match TRBD1. J gave up 3 bases and V 6 bases, and 7 bases lay outside the gene matches. Looked up from germline, CDR1 is SQVTM and CDR2 is ANQGSEA. The CDR3 consists of 13 residues.